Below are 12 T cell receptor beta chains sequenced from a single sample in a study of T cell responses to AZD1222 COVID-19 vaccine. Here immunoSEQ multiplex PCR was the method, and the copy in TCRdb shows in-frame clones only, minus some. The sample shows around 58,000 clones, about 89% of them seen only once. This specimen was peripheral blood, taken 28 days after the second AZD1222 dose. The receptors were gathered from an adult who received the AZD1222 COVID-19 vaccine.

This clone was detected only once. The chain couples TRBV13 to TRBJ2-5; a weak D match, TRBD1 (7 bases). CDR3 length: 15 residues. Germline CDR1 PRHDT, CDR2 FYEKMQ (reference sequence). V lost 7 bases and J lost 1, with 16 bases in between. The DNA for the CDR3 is TGTGCCAGCATACTTTCGGGGGACAGCCAAGAGACCCAGTACTTC. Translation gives CASILSGDSQETQYF.

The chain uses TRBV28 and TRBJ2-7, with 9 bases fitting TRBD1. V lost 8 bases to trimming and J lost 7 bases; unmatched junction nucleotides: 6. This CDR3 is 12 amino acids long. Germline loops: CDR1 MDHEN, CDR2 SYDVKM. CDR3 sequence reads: CASRGQGWEQYF. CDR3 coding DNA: TGTGCCAGCCGGGGACAGGGTTGGGAGCAGTACTTC.

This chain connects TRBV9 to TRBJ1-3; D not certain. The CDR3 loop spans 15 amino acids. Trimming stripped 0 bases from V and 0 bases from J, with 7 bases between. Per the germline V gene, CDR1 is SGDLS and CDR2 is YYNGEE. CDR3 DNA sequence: TGTGCCAGCAGCGTAGGAGGTTTCTCTGGAAACACCATATATTTT. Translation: CASSVGGFSGNTIYF.

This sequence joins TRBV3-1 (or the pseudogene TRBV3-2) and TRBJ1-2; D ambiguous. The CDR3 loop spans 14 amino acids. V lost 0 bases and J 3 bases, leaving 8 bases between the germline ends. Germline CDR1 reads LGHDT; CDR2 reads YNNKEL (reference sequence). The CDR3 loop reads CASSQDIRYYGYTF. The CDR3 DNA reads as TGTGCCAGCAGCCAAGATATCAGATACTATGGCTACACCTTC.

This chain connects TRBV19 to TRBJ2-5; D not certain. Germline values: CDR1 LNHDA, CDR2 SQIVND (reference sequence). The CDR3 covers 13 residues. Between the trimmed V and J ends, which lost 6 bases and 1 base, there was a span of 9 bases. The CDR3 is CASRGNSQETQYF. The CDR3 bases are TGTGCCAGTAGGGGGAATTCCCAAGAGACCCAGTACTTC.

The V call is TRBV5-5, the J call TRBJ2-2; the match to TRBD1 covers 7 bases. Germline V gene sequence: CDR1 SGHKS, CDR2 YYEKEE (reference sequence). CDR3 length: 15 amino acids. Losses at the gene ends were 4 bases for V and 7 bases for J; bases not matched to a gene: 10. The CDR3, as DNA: TGTGCCAGCAGCCCCGGAACAGGGGAGTACGGGGAGCTGTTTTTT. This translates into CASSPGTGEYGELFF.

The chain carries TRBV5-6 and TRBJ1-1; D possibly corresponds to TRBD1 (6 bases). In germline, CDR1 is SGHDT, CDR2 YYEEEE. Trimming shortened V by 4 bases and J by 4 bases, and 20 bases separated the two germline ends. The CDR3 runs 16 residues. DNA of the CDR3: TGTGCCAGCAGCCAACCAGGAGGGGGGCGTAGCACTGAAGCTTTCTTT. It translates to CASSQPGGGRSTEAFF.

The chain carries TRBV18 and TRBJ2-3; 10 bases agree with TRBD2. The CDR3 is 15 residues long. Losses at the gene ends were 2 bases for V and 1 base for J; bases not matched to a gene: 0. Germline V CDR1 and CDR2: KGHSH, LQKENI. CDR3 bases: TGTGCCAGCTCACCAGGACTAGCGGGCACAGATACGCAGTATTTT. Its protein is CASSPGLAGTDTQYF.

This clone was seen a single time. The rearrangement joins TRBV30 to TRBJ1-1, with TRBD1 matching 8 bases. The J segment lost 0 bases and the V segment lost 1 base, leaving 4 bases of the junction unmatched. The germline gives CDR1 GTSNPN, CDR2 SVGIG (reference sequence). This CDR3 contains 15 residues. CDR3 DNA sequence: TGTGCCTGGAGTGGATACAGGGGGGTGAACACTGAAGCTTTCTTT. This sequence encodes CAWSGYRGVNTEAFF. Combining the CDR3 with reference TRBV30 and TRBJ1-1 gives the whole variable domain SQTIHQWPATLVQPVGSPLSLECTVEGTSNPNLYWYRQAAGRGLQLLFYSVGIGQISSEVPQNLSASRPQDRQFILSSKKLLLSDSGFYLCAWSGYRGVNTEAFFGQGTRLTVV.

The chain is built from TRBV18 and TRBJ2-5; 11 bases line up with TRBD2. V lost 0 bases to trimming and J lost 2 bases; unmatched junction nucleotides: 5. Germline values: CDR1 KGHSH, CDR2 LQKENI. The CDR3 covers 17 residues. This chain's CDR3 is CASSPPGLAVKQETQYF. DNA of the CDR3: TGTGCCAGCTCACCACCGGGACTAGCGGTCAAGCAAGAGACCCAGTACTTC.

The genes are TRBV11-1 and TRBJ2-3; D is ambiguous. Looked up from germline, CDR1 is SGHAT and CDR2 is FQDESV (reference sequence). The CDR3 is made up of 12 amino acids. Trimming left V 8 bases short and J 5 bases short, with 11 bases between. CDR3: CASADTGDTQYF. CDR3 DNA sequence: TGTGCCAGCGCTGATACGGGAGATACGCAGTATTTT. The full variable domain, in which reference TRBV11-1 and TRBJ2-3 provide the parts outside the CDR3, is EAEVAQSPRYKITEKSQAVAFWCDPISGHATLYWYRQILGQGPELLVQFQDESVVDDSQLPKDRFSAERLKGVDSTLKIQPAELGDSAMYLCASADTGDTQYFGPGTRLTVL.

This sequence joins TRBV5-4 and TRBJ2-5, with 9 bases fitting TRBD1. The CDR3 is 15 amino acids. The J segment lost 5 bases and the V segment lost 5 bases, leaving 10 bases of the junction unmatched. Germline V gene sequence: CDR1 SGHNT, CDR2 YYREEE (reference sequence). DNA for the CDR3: TGTGCCAGCAGTCGTAACAGGGGGCGCGGGGAGACCCAGTACTTC. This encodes CASSRNRGRGETQYF.